Listed here are 22 T cell receptor beta chains from one sample, sequenced in a study of shared clonotypes between healthy human individuals. The data were produced by immunoSEQ multiplex PCR, yet TCRdb's version contains in-frame clones alone and is incomplete. The sample includes 2.3 million or so clones, approximately 93% of them seen just once. The specimen sequenced was naive CD4+ T cells from PBMCs. The subset was: CD45RA+ positively selected. Receptor source: a man younger than 35 in good health. Some clones in this sample may be carry-over from other donors' samples.

This chain joins TRBV15 and TRBJ2-3; no firm D call. V dropped 8 bases and J dropped 1 base, with 10 bases sitting between them. The CDR3 runs 13 residues. Germline V gives CDR1 LNHNV, CDR2 YYDKDF (reference sequence). This chain's CDR3 is CATLFIGTDTQYF. The CDR3 nucleotides read TGTGCCACCTTATTTATAGGCACAGATACGCAGTATTTT.

In nucleotides, the CDR3 is TGCGCCAGCAGCCAACTTCCCTACGAGCAGTACTTC. This sequence encodes CASSQLPYEQYF. The rearrangement uses TRBV4-1 and TRBJ2-5; no clear D gene. The DNA end favors TRBJ2-7, so the J call may be wrong. Germline assignment: CDR1 MGHRA and CDR2 YSYEKL. The CDR3 has 12 amino acids.

J is TRBJ1-2 and V is TRBV11-2; D is uncertain. The CDR3 spans 12 residues. V was clipped by 5 bases and J by 1 base, with 5 bases between them. Germline V lookup: CDR1 SGHAT, CDR2 FQNNGV. CDR3 loop: CASSQVNYGYTF. The CDR3 DNA sequence: TGTGCCAGCAGCCAGGTTAACTATGGCTACACCTTC.

The genes are TRBV4-3 and TRBJ1-4, with TRBD1 matching 8 bases. V lost 4 bases and J lost 10; bases outside the gene matches: 14. CDR1 LGHNA and CDR2 YSLEER come from the germline V gene. The CDR3 length is 16 residues. CDR3 nucleotide sequence: TGCGCCAGCAGCCCCACCACCGCAGGGGGCGCCGTAAAACTGTTTTTT. Its protein is CASSPTTAGGAVKLFF.

Details on this clone: This sample also contains other DNA sequences that code for the same CDR3. This chain joins TRBV18 and TRBJ1-5; 8 nucleotides align to TRBD1. Germline assignment: CDR1 KGHSH and CDR2 LQKENI. The CDR3 length is 14 residues. Germline trimming cut 4 bases from V and 4 bases from J; bases unmatched to any gene: 3. This CDR3 reads CASSQTGGNQPQHF. Here the CDR3 DNA reads TGTGCCAGCTCACAAACAGGGGGAAATCAGCCCCAGCATTTT.

The V call is TRBV11-1, the J call TRBJ1-1; D is uncertain. The ends were cut back, 5 bases at V and 4 bases at J, with 8 bases in the middle. CDR3 length: 12 amino acids. Germline loops: CDR1 SGHAT, CDR2 FQDESV (reference sequence). The CDR3 DNA reads as TGTGCCAGCAGCGCGGTTTCCACTGAAGCTTTCTTT. Encoded protein: CASSAVSTEAFF.

Notes on this clone: Other nucleotide sequences from this sample produce the same CDR3. The CDR3 DNA is TGTGCCAGCTCATCTAGCGTAAGCTCCTACAATGAGCAGTTCTTC. Protein sequence: CASSSSVSSYNEQFF. V is TRBV18 and J is TRBJ2-1; the D gene is possibly TRBD2 (6 bases). The CDR3 is 15 amino acids. The V end lost 5 bases, the J end lost 0 bases, and 11 bases lay between the germline ends. Germline CDR1 and CDR2: KGHSH and LQKENI.

The chain has TRBV5-6 and TRBJ1-1; D remains unclear. This CDR3 has 14 residues. Trimming left V 4 bases short and J 1 base short, with 11 bases between. From germline, CDR1 is SGHDT and CDR2 YYEEEE. Here the CDR3 reads CASSRFGPNTEAFF. DNA of the CDR3: TGTGCCAGCAGCCGATTTGGGCCGAACACTGAAGCTTTCTTT.

The gene calls are TRBV4-1 and TRBJ2-2, with unresolved D. Trimming removed 1 base from V and 4 bases from J, with 13 bases in between. The length of the CDR3 is 16 residues. Per germline, CDR1 MGHRA and CDR2 YSYEKL. CDR3 sequence: CASSQAVSPITGELFF. Written as DNA, the CDR3 is TGCGCCAGCAGCCAAGCAGTCTCCCCAATCACCGGGGAGCTGTTTTTT.

CDR3 sequence reads: CASRLAEGYNEQFF. The CDR3 DNA is TGTGCCAGCAGACTAGCGGAGGGATACAATGAGCAGTTCTTC. The chain employs TRBV27 and TRBJ2-1, with 8 bases aligning to TRBD2. Trimming cost V 6 bases and J 4 bases; bases outside gene matches: 5. In germline, CDR1 is MNHEY, CDR2 SMNVEV (reference sequence). This CDR3 has 14 residues.

The chain carries TRBV5-6 and TRBJ2-7, with TRBD2 matching over 7 bases. The germline gives CDR1 SGHDT, CDR2 YYEEEE. J gave up 6 bases and V 1 base, and 10 bases lay outside the gene matches. The CDR3 consists of 15 residues. The CDR3 DNA follows: TGTGCCAGCAGCTTGTGGGAGACTAGCAGCATCGAGCAGTACTTC. This sequence encodes CASSLWETSSIEQYF.

There are a few counts of this clone. Other nucleotide sequences in the sample specify the same CDR3. V is TRBV30 and J is TRBJ1-1, with a possible D match to TRBD1 (6 bases). Germline assignment: CDR1 GTSNPN and CDR2 SVGIG (reference sequence). The V end was cut by 4 bases, the J end by 0 bases, with 9 bases between. The CDR3 totals 13 residues. The CDR3 region is CAWTGDMNTEAFF. CDR3 sequence (DNA): TGTGCCTGGACAGGGGACATGAACACTGAAGCTTTCTTT.

The chain uses TRBV28 and TRBJ1-5, with 12 bases aligning to TRBD1. This CDR3 spans 15 amino acids. Germline V gene sequence: CDR1 MDHEN, CDR2 SYDVKM. V shed 4 bases and J 9 bases; nucleotides not matched to a gene: 7. The CDR3: CASSSGQGARGPQHF. The DNA of the CDR3 is TGTGCCAGCAGTTCGGGACAGGGGGCCCGAGGGCCCCAGCATTTT.

The rearrangement links TRBV18 to TRBJ1-1, with D uncertain. Germline values: CDR1 KGHSH, CDR2 LQKENI. Deletions cut 3 bases from V and 0 bases from J, with 14 bases between. The CDR3 covers 16 residues. The CDR3 here is CASSPSVVGMNTEAFF. The DNA of the CDR3 is TGTGCCAGCTCACCCTCCGTGGTAGGTATGAACACTGAAGCTTTCTTT. The full variable domain, in which reference TRBV18 and TRBJ1-1 provide the parts outside the CDR3, is NAGVMQNPRHLVRRRGQEARLRCSPMKGHSHVYWYRQLPEEGLKFMVYLQKENIIDESGMPKERFSAEFPKEGPSILRIQQVVRGDSAAYFCASSPSVVGMNTEAFFGQGTRLTVV.

The gene calls are TRBV5-4 and TRBJ1-4; a possible D gene is TRBD1 (5 bases). This CDR3 spans 16 amino acids. In germline, CDR1 is SGHNT, CDR2 YYREEE (reference sequence). The V end lost 5 bases, the J end lost 12 bases, and 26 bases lay between the germline ends. DNA for the CDR3: TGTGCCAGCAGTTCTCAAGCTAGGGGCCCCGAGGGGCAACTGTTTTTT. Its protein product is CASSSQARGPEGQLFF.

With respect to this clone: This specimen includes other DNA sequences encoding the same CDR3. The genes are TRBV7-3 and TRBJ1-1; TRBD1 agrees at 7 bases. J gave up 1 base and V 0 bases, and 2 bases lay outside the gene matches. CDR1 is SGHTA, CDR2 FQGTGA, per germline. CDR3 length: 15 amino acids. CDR3 amino acids: CASSLTGTANTEAFF. Written as DNA, the CDR3 is TGTGCCAGCAGCTTAACCGGGACAGCGAACACTGAAGCTTTCTTT.

The chain employs TRBV10-1 and TRBJ1-5, with unresolved D. The V gene lost 2 bases and the J gene lost 0 bases, with 14 bases spanning the gap. The CDR3 sequence is 17 residues long. The germline gives CDR1 WNHNN, CDR2 SYGVQD (reference sequence). The CDR3 DNA is TGCGCCAGCAGTGAGGTTTGTGCAGACCATAGCAATCAGCCCCAGCATTTT. Translated, it gives CASSEVCADHSNQPQHF.

V and J are TRBV2 and TRBJ1-1; D may be TRBD1 (5 bases). The CDR3 is made up of 14 amino acids. From germline, CDR1 is SNHLY and CDR2 FYNNEI. Trimming removed 3 bases at V and 3 bases at J, with 11 bases between. In nucleotides, the CDR3 is TGTGCCAGCAGTGAGGGAGGGACGTACACTGAAGCTTTCTTT. Translated: CASSEGGTYTEAFF.

This clone was picked up one time. The chain employs TRBV2 and TRBJ2-6, with 12 nucleotides matching TRBD1. Germline CDR1 and CDR2: SNHLY and FYNNEI. Unmatched junction bases numbered 3, after V lost 7 bases and J lost 2 bases. The CDR3 covers 16 residues. CDR3 nucleotide sequence: TGTGCCAGCATTGGGACAGGGGGCGCTGGGGCCAACGTCCTGACTTTC. This translates into CASIGTGGAGANVLTF.

This sequence joins TRBV4-1 and TRBJ2-5; TRBD1 matches 9 bases. Germline loops: CDR1 MGHRA, CDR2 YSYEKL. The CDR3 runs 15 residues. With V trimmed by 4 bases and J by 3 bases, 6 bases remained unmatched. CDR3 loop: CASSLPGQGKETQYF. The CDR3 region has the DNA TGCGCCAGCAGCCTACCGGGACAGGGAAAAGAGACCCAGTACTTC.

The J gene is TRBJ2-7, the V gene TRBV7-9; D gene uncertain. Germline loops: CDR1 SEHNR, CDR2 FQNEAQ (reference sequence). V was pared by 5 bases and J by 2 bases, with 4 bases between. CDR3 length equals 11 residues. CDR3 loop: CASSNTYEQYF. The CDR3 DNA follows: TGTGCCAGCAGCAACACCTACGAGCAGTACTTC.

This chain's CDR3 is CASSTLGAPSSYNEQFF. The CDR3 bases are TGTGCCAGCAGCACCTTGGGAGCACCGAGCTCCTACAATGAGCAGTTCTTC. V and J are TRBV5-6 and TRBJ2-1; possible D gene TRBD2, 5 bases. Germline V gene lookup returns CDR1 SGHDT and CDR2 YYEEEE. This CDR3 contains 17 residues. V gave up 4 bases and J gave up 0 bases, with 17 bases separating them.